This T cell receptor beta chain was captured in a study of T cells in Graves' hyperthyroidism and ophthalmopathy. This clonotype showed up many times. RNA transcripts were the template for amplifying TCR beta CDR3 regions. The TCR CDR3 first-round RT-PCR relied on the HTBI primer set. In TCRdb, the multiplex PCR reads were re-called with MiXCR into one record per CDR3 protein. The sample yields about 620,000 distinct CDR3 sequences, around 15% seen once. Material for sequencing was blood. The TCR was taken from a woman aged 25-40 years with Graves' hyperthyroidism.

The CDR3: CASSPDTNQPQHF. CDR3 DNA: TGTGCCAGCAGCCCGGACACCAATCAGCCCCAGCATTTT. This rearrangement joins TRBV5-8 to TRBJ1-5; a possible D gene is TRBD1 (5 bases). CDR3 size: 13 residues. Deletions cut 4 bases from V and 3 bases from J, with 8 bases between. CDR1 SGHTS and CDR2 YDEGEE come from the germline V gene.